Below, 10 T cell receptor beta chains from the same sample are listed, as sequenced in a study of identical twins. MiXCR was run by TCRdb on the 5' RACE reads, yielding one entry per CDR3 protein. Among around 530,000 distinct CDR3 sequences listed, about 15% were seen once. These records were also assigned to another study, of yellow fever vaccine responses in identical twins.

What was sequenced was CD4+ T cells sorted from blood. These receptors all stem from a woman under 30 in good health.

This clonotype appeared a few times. Here the CDR3 reads CASSRGTVKAAFF. The CDR3 DNA reads as TGTGCCAGCAGTCGTGGGACAGTGAAAGCGGCTTTCTTT. The chain has TRBV12-3 or TRBV12-4 and TRBJ1-1, with TRBD1 matching over 7 bases. The trim removed 5 bases at V and 11 bases at J, leaving 11 bases unmatched. The CDR3 covers 13 residues.

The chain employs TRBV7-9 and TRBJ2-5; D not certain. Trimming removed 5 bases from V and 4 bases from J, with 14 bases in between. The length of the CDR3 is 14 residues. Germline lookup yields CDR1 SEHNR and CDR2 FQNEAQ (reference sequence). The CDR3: CASSKTPASETQYF. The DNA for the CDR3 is TGTGCCAGCAGCAAAACCCCAGCCTCAGAGACCCAGTACTTC.

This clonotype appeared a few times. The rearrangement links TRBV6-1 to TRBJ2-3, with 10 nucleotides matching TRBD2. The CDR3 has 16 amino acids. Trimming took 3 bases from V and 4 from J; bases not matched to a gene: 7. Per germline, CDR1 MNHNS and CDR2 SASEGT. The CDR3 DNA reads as TGTGCCAGCAGTGACGGGGCTAGCGGGGGCCCAGATACGCAGTATTTT. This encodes CASSDGASGGPDTQYF.

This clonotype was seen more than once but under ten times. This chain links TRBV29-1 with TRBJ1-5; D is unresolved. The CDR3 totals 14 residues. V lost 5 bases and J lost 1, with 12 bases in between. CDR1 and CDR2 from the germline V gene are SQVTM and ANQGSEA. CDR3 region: CSVSMEASNQPQHF. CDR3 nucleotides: TGCAGCGTTTCTATGGAGGCGAGCAATCAGCCCCAGCATTTT. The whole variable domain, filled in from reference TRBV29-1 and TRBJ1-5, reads SAVISQKPSRDICQRGTSLTIQCQVDSQVTMMFWYRQQPGQSLTLIATANQGSEATYESGFVIDKFPISRPNLTFSTLTVSNMSPEDSSIYLCSVSMEASNQPQHFGDGTRLSIL.

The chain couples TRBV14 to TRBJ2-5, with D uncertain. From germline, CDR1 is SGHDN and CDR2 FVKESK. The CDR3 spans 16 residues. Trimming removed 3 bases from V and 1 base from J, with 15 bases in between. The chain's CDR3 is CASSQDARFGQETQYF. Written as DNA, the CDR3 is TGTGCCAGCAGCCAGGATGCAAGGTTCGGCCAAGAGACCCAGTACTTC. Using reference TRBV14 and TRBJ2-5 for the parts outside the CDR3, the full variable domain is EAGVTQFPSHSVIEKGQTVTLRCDPISGHDNLYWYRRVMGKEIKFLLHFVKESKQDESGMPNNRFLAERTGGTYSTLKVQPAELEDSGVYFCASSQDARFGQETQYFGPGTRLLVL.

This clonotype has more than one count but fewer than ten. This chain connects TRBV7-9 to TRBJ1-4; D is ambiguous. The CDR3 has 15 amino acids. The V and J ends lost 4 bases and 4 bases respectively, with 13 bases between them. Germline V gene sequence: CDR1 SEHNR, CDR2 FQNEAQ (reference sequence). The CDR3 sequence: CASSSSARNNEKLFF. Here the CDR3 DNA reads TGTGCCAGCAGCTCTTCGGCCAGGAATAATGAAAAACTGTTTTTT.

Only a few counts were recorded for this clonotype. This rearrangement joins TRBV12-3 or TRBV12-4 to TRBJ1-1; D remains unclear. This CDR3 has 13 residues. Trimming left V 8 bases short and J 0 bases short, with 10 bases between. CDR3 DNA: TGTGCCAGCGGCTTCTACTTGAACACTGAAGCTTTCTTT. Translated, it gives CASGFYLNTEAFF.

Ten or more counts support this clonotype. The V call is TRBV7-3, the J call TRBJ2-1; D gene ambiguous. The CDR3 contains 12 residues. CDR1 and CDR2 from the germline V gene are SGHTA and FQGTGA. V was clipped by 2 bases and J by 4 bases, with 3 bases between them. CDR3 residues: CASSLQYNEQFF. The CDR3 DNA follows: TGTGCCAGCAGCTTACAATACAATGAGCAGTTCTTC.

The CDR3 loop reads CASSLERLAGTYNEQFF. The DNA of the CDR3 is TGCGCCAGCAGCTTGGAGAGGTTAGCGGGGACCTACAATGAGCAGTTCTTC. The V gene is TRBV5-1, the J gene TRBJ2-1; 8 bases align to TRBD2. The CDR3 runs to 17 residues. J lost 2 bases, V lost 0 bases, and 7 bases had no gene match. Germline loops: CDR1 SGHRS, CDR2 YFSETQ.

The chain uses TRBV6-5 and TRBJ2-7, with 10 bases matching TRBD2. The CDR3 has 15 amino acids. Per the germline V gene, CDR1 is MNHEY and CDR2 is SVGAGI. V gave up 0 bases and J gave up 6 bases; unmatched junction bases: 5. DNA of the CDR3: TGTGCCAGCAGTTACTCGTCTAGCGGGGGTAGCGAGCAGTACGTC. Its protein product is CASSYSSSGGSEQYV.